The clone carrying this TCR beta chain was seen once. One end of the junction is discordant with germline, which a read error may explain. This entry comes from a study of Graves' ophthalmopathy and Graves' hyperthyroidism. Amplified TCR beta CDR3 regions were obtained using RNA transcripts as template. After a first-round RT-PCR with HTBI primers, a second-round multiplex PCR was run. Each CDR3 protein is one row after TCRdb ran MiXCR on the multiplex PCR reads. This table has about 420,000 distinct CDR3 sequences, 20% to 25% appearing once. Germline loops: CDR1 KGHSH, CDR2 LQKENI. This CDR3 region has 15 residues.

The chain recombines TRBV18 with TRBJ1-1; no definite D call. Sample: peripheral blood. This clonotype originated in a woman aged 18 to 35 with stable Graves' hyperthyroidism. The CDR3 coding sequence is TGTGCCAGCTCACCGGTAAACCAGATGAACACTGAAGCCTTCTTT. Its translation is CASSPVNQMNTEAFF.